What follows describes a single T cell receptor (beta chain). The target antigen is unknown. This table comes from immunoSEQ multiplex PCR, and its TCRdb copy is limited to in-frame clones, with some not included. Of roughly 100,000 clones listed, 89% were seen once; the top ten hold about 19%. The source of the sample is a study of T cell responses to AZD1222 COVID-19 vaccine. Study as a whole: Recipients boosted at about 4 weeks or about 12 weeks are pooled. Study-level results: It was only after the peak T cell response that any repertoires were sampled.

CDR1 is LNHDA and CDR2 is SQIVND in the germline V gene (reference sequence). This CDR3 has 13 amino acids. V lost 1 base, J lost 8 bases, and 9 bases lay in between. The sequenced sample was peripheral blood, obtained on day 0 of AZD1222 vaccination. The chain joins TRBV19 to TRBJ1-5, with no clear D. The source is an adult in good health. CDR3 amino acids: CASSIAQREPQHF. The DNA for the CDR3 is TGTGCCAGTAGTATAGCCCAACGGGAGCCCCAGCATTTT.